These T cell receptor beta chains were read from a single sample in a study of blood T cell repertoires in COVID-19. Sequenced by immunoSEQ multiplex PCR; TCRdb stores in-frame clones only, minus some. The table lists some 150,000 clones, 87% of them singletons, with 4% to 5% in the top ten. Sequenced material: peripheral blood. The receptors originated from a woman aged 55-69 years with active or convalescent COVID-19. The CDR3 runs from the conserved cysteine through the conserved F or W. The D gene is left open where the match is weak. The size entry is marked missing in some rows and otherwise reads once, few, many or a size class.

v_gene: TRBV27
abundance: few
j_gene: TRBJ1-4
d_gene: TRBD1
CDR3nt: TGTGCCAGCAGTCCACCGGGACAGGGGAGTCCGTTTGGAAAACTGTTTTTT
CDR3aa: CASSPPGQGSPFGKLFF

v_gene: TRBV6-2/TRBV6-3
abundance: -
j_gene: TRBJ1-1
d_gene: -
CDR3nt: TGTGCCAGCAGTTATGGGCAATTTGAAGCTTTCTTT
CDR3aa: CASSYGQFEAFF

v_gene: TRBV6-2/TRBV6-3
abundance: -
j_gene: TRBJ1-1
d_gene: -
CDR3nt: TGTGCCAGCAGTTCTCCGGGACAGAACACTGAAGCTTTCTTT
CDR3aa: CASSSPGQNTEAFF

v_gene: TRBV7-9
abundance: -
j_gene: TRBJ1-1
d_gene: -
CDR3nt: TGTGCCAGCAGCAACATCCGCCCGTCCGAGGATGGTTTCTTT
CDR3aa: CASSNIRPSEDGFF

v_gene: TRBV6-6
abundance: -
j_gene: TRBJ1-4
d_gene: -
CDR3nt: TGTGCCAGCAGTTACTCGGGGCAGGGGAATGAAAAACTGTTTTTT
CDR3aa: CASSYSGQGNEKLFF

v_gene: TRBV5-6
abundance: -
j_gene: TRBJ1-1
d_gene: -
CDR3nt: TGTGCCAGCAGCTTCGGGACAAAGGACACTGAAGCTTTCTTT
CDR3aa: CASSFGTKDTEAFF

v_gene: TRBV30
abundance: -
j_gene: TRBJ2-3
d_gene: -
CDR3nt: TGTGCCTGGAGTCCTCCCGGCACAGATACGCAGTATTTT
CDR3aa: CAWSPPGTDTQYF

v_gene: TRBV11-2
abundance: -
j_gene: TRBJ2-7
d_gene: TRBD2
CDR3nt: TGTGCCAGCAGCTTAATGGCGGGGGGGCACGAGCAGTACTTC
CDR3aa: CASSLMAGGHEQYF

v_gene: TRBV5-1
abundance: -
j_gene: TRBJ2-1
d_gene: TRBD1
CDR3nt: TGCGCCAGCAGCTTGGGTCAGGGGGCGATCGATGAGCAGTTCTTC
CDR3aa: CASSLGQGAIDEQFF

v_gene: TRBV13
abundance: once
j_gene: TRBJ1-2
d_gene: TRBD1
CDR3nt: TGTGCCAGCAGCTTACACAACAGGGGCAACTATGGCTACACCTTC
CDR3aa: CASSLHNRGNYGYTF

v_gene: TRBV6-5
abundance: once
j_gene: TRBJ1-6
d_gene: -
CDR3nt: TGTGCCGGAGGCGGCTCCTATAATTCACCCCTCCACTTT
CDR3aa: CAGGGSYNSPLHF

v_gene: TRBV2
abundance: -
j_gene: TRBJ1-2
d_gene: TRBD1
CDR3nt: TGTGCCAGCAGGCCCACGGGACAGGGGGTAAAAGGCTACACCTTC
CDR3aa: CASRPTGQGVKGYTF

v_gene: TRBV12-5
abundance: -
j_gene: TRBJ2-4
d_gene: TRBD1
CDR3nt: TGTGCTAGTGCCTCTCTGACAGGGGGGGCCAAAAACATTCAGTACTTC
CDR3aa: CASASLTGGAKNIQYF

v_gene: TRBV29-1
abundance: -
j_gene: TRBJ1-2
d_gene: TRBD1
CDR3nt: TGCAGCGTCAACAGGGGTAACTATGGCTACACCTTC
CDR3aa: CSVNRGNYGYTF

v_gene: TRBV19
abundance: few
j_gene: TRBJ1-5
d_gene: -
CDR3nt: TGTGCCAGTAGTGCCGAACCTAGGCGGGGGATCCAGGCCCAGCATTTT
CDR3aa: CASSAEPRRGIQAQHF

v_gene: TRBV4-3
abundance: -
j_gene: TRBJ1-2
d_gene: TRBD1
CDR3nt: TGCGCCAGCAGCCAAGACACAGGGGCCTATGGCTACACCTTC
CDR3aa: CASSQDTGAYGYTF

v_gene: TRBV19
abundance: -
j_gene: TRBJ1-5
d_gene: -
CDR3nt: TGTGCCAGTAGTACAGATCATAGCAATCAGCCCCAGCATTTT
CDR3aa: CASSTDHSNQPQHF

v_gene: TRBV2
abundance: -
j_gene: TRBJ1-1
d_gene: -
CDR3nt: TGTGCCAGCAGTGAAGAACAGGTTCTCACTGAAGCTTTCTTT
CDR3aa: CASSEEQVLTEAFF

v_gene: TRBV27
abundance: -
j_gene: TRBJ2-7
d_gene: TRBD1
CDR3nt: TGTGCCAGCAGTCTACCGGGACAGGGGCGCGAGCAGTACTTC
CDR3aa: CASSLPGQGREQYF

v_gene: TRBV6-5
abundance: -
j_gene: TRBJ2-7
d_gene: -
CDR3nt: TGTGCCAGCAGCCCCGCACCGGAGGGCTCCTACGAGCAGTACTTC
CDR3aa: CASSPAPEGSYEQYF

v_gene: TRBV11-3
abundance: -
j_gene: TRBJ2-2
d_gene: -
CDR3nt: TGTGCCAGCAGCTCCAATACCGGGGAGCTGTTTTTT
CDR3aa: CASSSNTGELFF

v_gene: TRBV6-6
abundance: -
j_gene: TRBJ1-3
d_gene: TRBD1
CDR3nt: TGTGCCAGCAGTTACCTAACAGGGGGCCCTGGAAACACCATATATTTT
CDR3aa: CASSYLTGGPGNTIYF

v_gene: TRBV2
abundance: once
j_gene: TRBJ2-3
d_gene: -
CDR3nt: TGTGCCAGCAGCGCGGCGACTAGCACAGATACGCAGTATTTT
CDR3aa: CASSAATSTDTQYF

v_gene: TRBV19
abundance: -
j_gene: TRBJ2-7
d_gene: -
CDR3nt: TGTGCCAGTAGCCCAACAGGGCGCGAGCAGTACTTC
CDR3aa: CASSPTGREQYF

v_gene: TRBV10-2
abundance: -
j_gene: TRBJ1-1
d_gene: -
CDR3nt: TGCGCCAGCAGTGTAGACACTGAAGCTTTCTTT
CDR3aa: CASSVDTEAFF

v_gene: TRBV30
abundance: -
j_gene: TRBJ2-2
d_gene: -
CDR3nt: TGTGCCTGGAGTGTAAGTCGGTTGGGGCCTGCCGGGGAGCTGTTTTTT
CDR3aa: CAWSVSRLGPAGELFF

v_gene: TRBV9
abundance: -
j_gene: TRBJ2-1
d_gene: -
CDR3nt: TGTGCCAGCAGCGTAGCCGTTTTGGGGGCAGGGAGGGATGAGCAGTTCTTC
CDR3aa: CASSVAVLGAGRDEQFF

v_gene: TRBV18
abundance: -
j_gene: TRBJ1-1
d_gene: -
CDR3nt: TGTGCCAGCTCACCCCTCCCGTCTTTGAACACTGAAGCTTTCTTT
CDR3aa: CASSPLPSLNTEAFF